Sequencing of this TCR beta chain was carried out in a study of early T cells in non-severe SARS-CoV-2 infection. The CDR3 runs 16 residues. V dropped 1 base and J dropped 3 bases, with 12 bases sitting between them. Germline CDR1 reads SGHTA; CDR2 reads FQGNSA. Individual cDNA molecules were tagged with unique molecular identifiers, the study reported. TCRdb reanalysed the 5' RACE reads using MiXCR and keeps one entry per CDR3 protein. Of over 50,000 distinct CDR3 sequences in the sample, approximately 10% were seen once. The source is an adult who was a healthcare worker with PCR-confirmed SARS-CoV-2 infection or an uninfected control (not recorded which). The rearrangement links TRBV7-2 to TRBJ1-4; D remains unclear. The material sequenced was whole blood. Here the CDR3 DNA reads TGTGCCAGCAGCTTAGAAGCCGGCAGATCTAATGAAAAACTGTTTTTT. Residues: CASSLEAGRSNEKLFF. The full variable domain, rest sourced from reference TRBV7-2 and TRBJ1-4, is GAGVSQSPSNKVTEKGKDVELRCDPISGHTALYWYRQSLGQGLEFLIYFQGNSAPDKSGLPSDRFSAERTGGSVSTLTIQRTQQEDSAVYLCASSLEAGRSNEKLFFGSGTQLSVL.